A selection of T cell receptor beta chains follows, all from one sample in a study of blood T cells in healthy people across ages. TCRdb reanalysed the 5' RACE reads using MiXCR and keeps one entry per CDR3 protein. The sample holds roughly 1,100,000 distinct CDR3 sequences, approximately 25% seen once. The data were also submitted as part of a second study, on T cells of mothers and their children.

What was sequenced was blood. The receptors were gathered from a girl aged 2 to 10 in good health. Both conserved end residues are part of each CDR3. A D gene is named only where the DNA matches it firmly. Not every row has a clone size; where given, it reads once, few, many or a size class.

j_call | clone_size | d_call | v_call | cdr3_aa | cdr3_nt
TRBJ1-2 | - | - | TRBV15 | CATSPERRYGYTF | TGTGCCACCAGCCCGGAGAGACGATATGGCTACACCTTC
TRBJ2-7 | - | TRBD2 | TRBV28 | CASSFGLARSEQYF | TGTGCCAGCAGCTTCGGACTAGCCCGGAGCGAGCAGTACTTC
TRBJ2-3 | few | TRBD1 | TRBV27 | CASSPGTGYGTQYF | TGTGCCAGCAGTCCCGGGACAGGGTACGGTACGCAGTATTTT
TRBJ2-1 | few | TRBD2 | TRBV28 | CASLAGGINEQFF | TGTGCCAGTTTAGCGGGAGGGATCAATGAGCAGTTCTTC
TRBJ2-5 | few | TRBD2 | TRBV20-1 | CSARDAGGPGETQYF | TGCAGTGCTAGAGATGCGGGAGGGCCTGGGGAGACCCAGTACTTC
TRBJ1-6 | - | - | TRBV6-1 | CASSPTGDNSPLHF | TGTGCCAGCAGTCCGACGGGGGATAATTCACCCCTCCACTTT
TRBJ2-3 | few | - | TRBV28 | CASSFGFGDTQYF | TGTGCCAGCAGTTTCGGATTCGGAGATACGCAGTATTTT
TRBJ2-1 | few | TRBD1 | TRBV24-1 | CATTGGRSYNEQFF | TGTGCCACTACAGGGGGCCGCTCCTACAATGAGCAGTTCTTC
TRBJ1-5 | - | - | TRBV27 | CASRLTGSLRGQPQHF | TGCGCCAGCAGACTCACCGGGAGTTTACGGGGTCAGCCCCAGCATTTT
TRBJ2-7 | few | TRBD1 | TRBV29-1 | CSVFEGADEQYF | TGCAGCGTTTTCGAGGGGGCAGACGAGCAGTACTTC
TRBJ1-4 | few | TRBD1 | TRBV7-2 | CASSRQTGWDEKLFF | TGTGCCAGCAGCCGACAGACAGGGTGGGATGAAAAACTGTTTTTT
TRBJ2-7 | few | - | TRBV7-2 | CASSLALEPYEQYF | TGTGCCAGCAGCTTAGCTCTAGAGCCCTACGAGCAGTACTTC
TRBJ2-5 | - | - | TRBV5-6 | CASSLDVRRAQETQYF | TGTGCCAGCAGCTTGGACGTCCGACGGGCCCAAGAGACCCAGTACTTC
TRBJ2-1 | few | - | TRBV14 | CASSQFSDEYNEQLF | TGTGCCAGCAGCCAATTCAGCGACGAATACAATGAGCAGCTCTTC
TRBJ2-7 | - | - | TRBV3-1 | CASSRDGNYEQYF | TGTGCCAGCAGCAGGGACGGAAACTACGAGCAGTACTTC
TRBJ1-1 | few | - | TRBV12-3/TRBV12-4 | CASSLGSGSTEAFF | TGTGCCAGCAGTTTAGGGTCGGGGAGCACTGAAGCTTTCTTT
TRBJ1-5 | few | - | TRBV12-3/TRBV12-4 | CASSARRVREPQHF | TGTGCCAGCAGTGCACGACGGGTTAGGGAGCCCCAGCATTTT
TRBJ2-5 | few | - | TRBV20-1 | CSARLGTETQYF | TGCAGTGCTAGGCTCGGGACAGAGACCCAGTACTTC
TRBJ1-1 | few | - | TRBV12-3/TRBV12-4 | CASFNGYNTEAFF | TGTGCCAGCTTCAACGGCTATAACACTGAAGCTTTCTTT
TRBJ1-1 | - | - | TRBV6-5 | CASSYPGRNTEAFF | TGTGCCAGCAGTTACCCGGGAAGAAACACTGAAGCTTTCTTT
TRBJ1-5 | - | TRBD1 | TRBV20-1 | CSARKGAGNQPQHF | TGCAGTGCTAGGAAGGGGGCGGGCAATCAGCCCCAGCATTTT
TRBJ2-3 | - | - | TRBV12-3/TRBV12-4 | CASSPNLIGTDTQYF | TGTGCCAGCAGCCCCAACTTGATCGGCACAGATACGCAGTATTTT
TRBJ2-1 | - | - | TRBV15 | CATSSKGVLGYNEQFF | TGTGCCACCAGCAGTAAGGGGGTCCTCGGTTACAATGAGCAGTTCTTC
TRBJ2-1 | - | TRBD2 | TRBV27 | CASSLASGRYYEQFF | TGTGCCAGCAGTTTGGCTAGCGGGAGATATTATGAGCAGTTCTTC
TRBJ2-5 | - | - | TRBV7-2 | CASSLVSSSGGRETQYF | TGTGCCAGCAGCTTAGTGTCTTCGTCGGGGGGCCGAGAGACCCAGTACTTC
TRBJ2-1 | once | TRBD1 | TRBV29-1 | CSGGTGGGWGGQFF | TGCAGCGGGGGAACAGGGGGCGGTTGGGGTGGGCAGTTCTTC
TRBJ1-4 | many | TRBD1 | TRBV27 | CASRTGATNEKLFF | TGTGCCAGCCGTACAGGGGCAACTAATGAAAAACTGTTTTTT
TRBJ2-7 | few | - | TRBV9 | CASSPSARSYEQYF | TGTGCCAGCAGCCCGAGCGCCAGGTCCTACGAGCAGTACTTC
TRBJ2-7 | - | - | TRBV28 | CASSFSLNYEQYF | TGTGCCAGCAGTTTCAGTCTGAACTACGAGCAGTACTTC
TRBJ2-7 | - | - | TRBV27 | CASKSKRSYEQYF | TGTGCCAGCAAATCCAAGCGGTCCTACGAGCAGTACTTC
TRBJ2-4 | - | - | TRBV12-3/TRBV12-4 | CASSTGPSDIQYF | TGTGCCAGCAGTACGGGGCCATCGGACATTCAGTACTTC
TRBJ1-1 | - | - | TRBV27 | CATRVGIEAFF | TGTGCCACCCGCGTAGGGATCGAAGCTTTCTTT
TRBJ1-6 | many | - | TRBV12-3/TRBV12-4 | CASRFRQNSPLHF | TGTGCCAGCAGATTCAGACAAAATTCACCCCTCCACTTT
TRBJ2-3 | - | - | TRBV20-1 | CSARDLGLGDGYTQYF | TGCAGTGCTAGAGATCTAGGACTGGGAGATGGATATACGCAGTATTTT
TRBJ2-3 | - | - | TRBV20-1 | CSASFGGDTQYF | TGCAGTGCTAGTTTTGGCGGAGATACGCAATATTTT
TRBJ2-3 | - | TRBD1 | TRBV12-3/TRBV12-4 | CASSLEQGISTDTQYF | TGTGCCAGCAGTTTAGAACAGGGGATAAGCACAGATACGCAGTATTTT
TRBJ2-5 | few | - | TRBV9 | CASSVVGRGQETQYF | TGTGCCAGCAGCGTAGTGGGCAGGGGCCAAGAGACCCAGTACTTC
TRBJ2-7 | few | - | TRBV20-1 | CSASSLYSYEQYF | TGCAGTGCTAGTTCGCTTTACTCCTACGAGCAGTACTTC
TRBJ2-1 | - | - | TRBV2 | CASSDQVKGQFF | TGTGCCAGCAGTGATCAGGTGAAGGGGCAGTTCTTC
TRBJ2-7 | few | - | TRBV4-2 | CASSPARGTYEQYF | TGTGCCAGCAGCCCCGCCAGGGGTACCTACGAGCAGTACTTC
TRBJ2-3 | few | - | TRBV20-1 | CSAREPTTDTQYF | TGCAGTGCTAGAGAGCCGACAACAGATACGCAGTATTTT
TRBJ2-5 | few | TRBD1 | TRBV4-1 | CASSIRQGGQETQYF | TGCGCCAGCAGCATAAGACAGGGGGGTCAAGAGACCCAGTACTTC
TRBJ2-1 | - | TRBD2 | TRBV20-1 | CNAKRTGGRAGEQFF | TGCAATGCCAAACGGACTGGCGGGAGGGCGGGTGAGCAGTTCTTC
TRBJ1-4 | - | TRBD1 | TRBV5-1 | CASSLGGQGTEKLFF | TGCGCCAGCAGCTTGGGAGGACAGGGGACTGAAAAACTGTTTTTT
TRBJ2-7 | few | TRBD2 | TRBV12-3/TRBV12-4 | CASSPHSGAPYEQYF | TGTGCCAGCAGTCCCCATAGCGGGGCCCCCTACGAGCAGTACTTC
TRBJ2-1 | - | TRBD2 | TRBV11-2 | CASSLSGRLDNEQFF | TGTGCCAGCAGCCTTAGCGGGAGGTTAGACAATGAGCAGTTCTTC
TRBJ2-7 | few | - | TRBV9 | CASSVSFDEQYF | TGTGCCAGCAGCGTAAGCTTTGACGAGCAGTACTTC
TRBJ1-2 | few | TRBD1 | TRBV6-1 | CASRQTGQGAGYTF | TGTGCCAGCAGACAAACAGGACAGGGGGCCGGCTACACCTTC
TRBJ2-5 | few | - | TRBV5-5 | CASTQGPQETQYF | TGTGCCAGCACTCAGGGCCCTCAAGAGACCCAGTACTTC
TRBJ2-1 | few | - | TRBV29-1 | CSVEPGTRNNEQFF | TGCAGCGTTGAACCCGGGACACGAAACAATGAGCAGTTCTTC
TRBJ1-6 | - | - | TRBV6-6 | CASSYLGVRDSPLHF | TGTGCCAGCAGTTACTTGGGGGTCCGAGATTCACCCCTCCACTTT
TRBJ2-1 | - | - | TRBV20-1 | CSARDGRGLSYNEQFF | TGCAGTGCTAGAGATGGGCGCGGCCTCTCCTACAATGAGCAGTTCTTC
TRBJ2-5 | few | - | TRBV15 | CATSREGRLQETQYF | TGTGCCACCAGCAGAGAGGGGCGCCTCCAAGAGACCCAGTACTTC
TRBJ1-3 | - | - | TRBV29-1 | CSVVDPRVWGLGNTIYF | TGCAGCGTTGTGGACCCCAGGGTTTGGGGTCTTGGAAACACCATATATTTT
TRBJ2-7 | - | - | TRBV4-3 | CASSQGPGVYEQYF | TGCGCCAGCAGCCAAGGTCCAGGGGTCTACGAGCAGTACTTC
TRBJ2-7 | few | - | TRBV12-3/TRBV12-4 | CASRRDPPGQQYF | TGTGCCAGCAGAAGGGACCCCCCGGGACAGCAGTACTTC
TRBJ2-4 | - | - | TRBV20-1 | CSARDWRKGKNIQYF | TGCAGTGCTAGAGATTGGCGGAAGGGCAAAAACATTCAGTACTTC
TRBJ2-2 | few | - | TRBV12-3/TRBV12-4 | CASSPPAGYPNTGELFF | TGTGCCAGCAGTCCTCCCGCGGGGTATCCGAACACCGGGGAGCTGTTTTTT
TRBJ2-1 | few | TRBD2 | TRBV28 | CARSSGRAVIF | TGTGCCAGATCCAGCGGGAGGGCCGTGATCTTC
TRBJ1-4 | few | - | TRBV4-3 | CASSQASRNEKLFF | TGCGCCAGCAGCCAAGCTTCCCGGAATGAAAAACTGTTTTTT